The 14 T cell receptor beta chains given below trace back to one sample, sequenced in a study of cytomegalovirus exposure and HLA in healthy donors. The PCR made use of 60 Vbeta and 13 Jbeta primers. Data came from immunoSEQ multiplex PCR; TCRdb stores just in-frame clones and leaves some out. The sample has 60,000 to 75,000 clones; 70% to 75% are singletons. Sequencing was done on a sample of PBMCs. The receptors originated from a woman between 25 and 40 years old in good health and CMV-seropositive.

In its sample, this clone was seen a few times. This chain's CDR3 is CSVHWGVNTEAFF. For the CDR3, the DNA is TGCAGCGTACACTGGGGGGTGAACACTGAAGCTTTCTTT. The chain joins TRBV29-1 to TRBJ1-1; D perhaps matches TRBD1 (5 bases). V lost 6 bases and J 0 bases, leaving 11 bases between the germline ends. CDR1 and CDR2 from the germline V gene are SQVTM and ANQGSEA. The CDR3 spans 13 residues.

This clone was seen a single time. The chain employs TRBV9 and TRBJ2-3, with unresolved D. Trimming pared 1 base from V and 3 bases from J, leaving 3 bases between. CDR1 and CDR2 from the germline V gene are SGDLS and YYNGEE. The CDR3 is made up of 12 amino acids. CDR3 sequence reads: CASSVLTDTQYF. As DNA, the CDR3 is TGTGCCAGCAGCGTACTGACAGATACGCAGTATTTT.

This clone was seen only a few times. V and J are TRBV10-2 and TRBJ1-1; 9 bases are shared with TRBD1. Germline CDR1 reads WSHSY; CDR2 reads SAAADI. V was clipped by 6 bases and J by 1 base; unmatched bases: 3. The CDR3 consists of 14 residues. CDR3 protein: CASSLGQGNTEAFF. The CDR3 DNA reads TGCGCCAGCAGCCTGGGACAGGGGAACACTGAAGCTTTCTTT.

CDR3 region: CASKQPGQGGNEQFF. In nucleotides, the CDR3 is TGTGCCAGCAAACAGCCGGGACAGGGGGGAAATGAGCAGTTCTTC. This sequence joins TRBV6-1 and TRBJ2-1, with TRBD1 matching over 11 bases. The V gene end was trimmed by 7 bases and the J gene end by 7 bases; junction bases not matched to a gene: 9. This CDR3 contains 15 residues. Germline assignment: CDR1 MNHNS and CDR2 SASEGT.

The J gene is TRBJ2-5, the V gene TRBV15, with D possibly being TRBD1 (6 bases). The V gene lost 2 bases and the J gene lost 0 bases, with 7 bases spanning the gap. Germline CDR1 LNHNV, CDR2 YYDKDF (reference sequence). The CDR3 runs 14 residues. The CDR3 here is CATSRQGYQETQYF. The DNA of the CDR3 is TGTGCCACCAGCAGACAGGGGTACCAAGAGACCCAGTACTTC.

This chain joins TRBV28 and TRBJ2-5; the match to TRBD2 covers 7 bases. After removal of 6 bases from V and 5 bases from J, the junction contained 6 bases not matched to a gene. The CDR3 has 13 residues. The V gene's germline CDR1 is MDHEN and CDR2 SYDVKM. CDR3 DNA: TGTGCCAGCAGGCGGGAGCGGGGTGAGACCCAGTACTTC. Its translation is CASRRERGETQYF.

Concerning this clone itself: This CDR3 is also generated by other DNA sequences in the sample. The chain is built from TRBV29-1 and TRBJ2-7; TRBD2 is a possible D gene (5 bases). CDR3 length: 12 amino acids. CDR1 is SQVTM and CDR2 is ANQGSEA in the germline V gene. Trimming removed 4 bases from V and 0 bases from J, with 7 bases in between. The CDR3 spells CSVVGSSYEQYF. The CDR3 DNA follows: TGCAGCGTTGTTGGGAGCTCCTACGAGCAGTACTTC.

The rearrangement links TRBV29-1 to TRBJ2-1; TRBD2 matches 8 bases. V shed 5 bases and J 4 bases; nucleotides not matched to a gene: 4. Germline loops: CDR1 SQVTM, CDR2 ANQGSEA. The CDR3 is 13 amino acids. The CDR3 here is CSVLPSGYNEQFF. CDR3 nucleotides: TGCAGCGTTCTGCCTAGCGGGTACAATGAGCAGTTCTTC.

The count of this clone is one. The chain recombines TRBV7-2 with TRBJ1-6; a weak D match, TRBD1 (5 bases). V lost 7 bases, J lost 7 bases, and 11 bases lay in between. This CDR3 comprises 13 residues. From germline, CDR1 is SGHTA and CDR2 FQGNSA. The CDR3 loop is CASTLGRNSPLHF. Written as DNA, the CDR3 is TGTGCCAGCACCTTGGGGCGGAATTCACCCCTCCACTTT.

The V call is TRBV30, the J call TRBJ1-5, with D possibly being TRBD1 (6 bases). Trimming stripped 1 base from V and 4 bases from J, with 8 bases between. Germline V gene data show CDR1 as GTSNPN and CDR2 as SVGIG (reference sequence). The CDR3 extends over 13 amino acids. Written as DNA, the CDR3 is TGTGCCTGGAGTGCGCAGGGGAATCAGCCCCAGCATTTT. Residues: CAWSAQGNQPQHF.

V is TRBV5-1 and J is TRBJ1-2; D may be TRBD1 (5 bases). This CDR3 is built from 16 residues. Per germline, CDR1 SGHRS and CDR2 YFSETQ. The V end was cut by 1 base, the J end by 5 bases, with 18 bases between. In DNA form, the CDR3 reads TGCGCCAGCAGCTTGAGTGGGCCAGGGCGAACTTATGGCTACACCTTC. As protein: CASSLSGPGRTYGYTF.

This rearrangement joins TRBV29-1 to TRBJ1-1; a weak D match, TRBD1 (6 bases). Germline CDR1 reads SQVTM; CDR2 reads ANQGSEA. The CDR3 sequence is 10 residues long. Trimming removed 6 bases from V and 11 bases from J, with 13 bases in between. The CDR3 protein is CSVLDSEAFF. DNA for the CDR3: TGCAGCGTCCTGGACAGCGAGGCTTTCTTT.

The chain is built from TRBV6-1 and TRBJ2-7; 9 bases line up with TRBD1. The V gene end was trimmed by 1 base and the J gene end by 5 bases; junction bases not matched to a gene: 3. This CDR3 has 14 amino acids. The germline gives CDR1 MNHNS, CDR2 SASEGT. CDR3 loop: CASSEGTGVDEQYF. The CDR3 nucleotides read TGTGCCAGCAGTGAAGGGACAGGGGTCGACGAGCAGTACTTC.

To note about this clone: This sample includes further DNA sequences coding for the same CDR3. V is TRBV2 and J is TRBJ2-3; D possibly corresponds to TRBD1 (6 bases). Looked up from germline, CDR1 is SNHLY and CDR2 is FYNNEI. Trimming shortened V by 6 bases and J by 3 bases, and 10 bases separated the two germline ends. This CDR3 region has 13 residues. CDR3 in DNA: TGTGCCAGCAGGACCAGGGGAACAGATACGCAGTATTTT. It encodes CASRTRGTDTQYF.